This is a list of T cell receptor beta chains from one sample in a study of CD8+ T cells in alopecia areata. Produced via immunoSEQ multiplex PCR; TCRdb's table is partial and in-frame only. The sample shows about 160,000 clones, roughly 48% of them seen only once. The sequencing sample was made of CD4+ T cells sorted from blood. The receptors originated from a human donor with alopecia areata. Each CDR3 is given with its conserved first and last residue. A D gene is named only where the DNA matches it firmly. Only part of the rows carry a size: once, few, many, or a class if the clone is expanded.

abundance	v_gene	j_gene	d_gene	CDR3aa	CDR3nt
few	TRBV4-1	TRBJ1-1	.	CASSQPGTGTEAFF	TGCGCCAGCAGCCAGCCCGGGACGGGGACTGAAGCTTTCTTT
few	TRBV29-1	TRBJ1-3	TRBD1	CSVTGELNTIYF	TGCAGCGTGACAGGGGAATTAAACACCATATATTTT
.	TRBV29-1	TRBJ2-1	.	CSVARHNEQFF	TGCAGCGTTGCCAGACACAATGAGCAGTTCTTC
few	TRBV29-1	TRBJ1-1	.	CSAPSLGATEAFF	TGCAGCGCCCCATCTTTGGGGGCCACTGAAGCTTTCTTT
few	TRBV30	TRBJ2-7	.	CAWSDTREQYF	TGTGCCTGGAGTGACACTCGCGAGCAGTACTTC
.	TRBV29-1	TRBJ2-1	.	CSGHSYNEQFF	TGCAGCGGGCATTCCTACAATGAGCAGTTCTTC
.	TRBV2	TRBJ2-1	.	CAHALDSDNEQFF	TGTGCCCACGCCTTAGACTCGGACAATGAGCAGTTCTTC
few	TRBV4-1	TRBJ1-2	TRBD1	CASSLLQGENYGYTF	TGCGCCAGCAGCCTATTACAGGGGGAGAACTATGGCTACACCTTC
.	TRBV30	TRBJ2-1	TRBD2	CAWTTSGEGEQFF	TGTGCCTGGACGACTAGCGGGGAGGGTGAGCAGTTCTTC
.	TRBV29-1	TRBJ2-1	.	CSGRSINNEQFF	TGCAGCGGCCGGTCGATAAACAATGAGCAGTTCTTC
few	TRBV29-1	TRBJ2-5	.	CSANSGWGGETQYF	TGCAGCGCCAATAGCGGTTGGGGCGGGGAGACCCAGTACTTC
.	TRBV4-2	TRBJ2-1	TRBD2	CALTSGSNEQFF	TGTGCCCTGACTAGCGGGAGCAATGAGCAGTTCTTC
.	TRBV18	TRBJ1-1	.	CASSPGLRGAVNTEAFF	TGTGCCAGCTCACCGGGGTTACGAGGGGCCGTGAACACTGAAGCTTTCTTT
few	TRBV5-6	TRBJ2-2	.	CASSLIGSTNTGELFF	TGTGCCAGCAGCTTGATCGGGTCCACGAACACCGGGGAGCTGTTTTTT
.	TRBV2	TRBJ2-1	TRBD2	CASSLAGDFGNEQFF	TGTGCCAGCAGTCTAGCGGGAGATTTTGGAAATGAGCAGTTCTTC
.	TRBV29-1	TRBJ2-7	.	CSVAVQGGRYEQYF	TGCAGCGTTGCGGTTCAGGGGGGTAGGTACGAGCAGTACTTC
.	TRBV27	TRBJ1-1	.	CASSFQGKAEAFF	TGTGCCAGCAGTTTCCAGGGTAAAGCTGAAGCTTTCTTT
.	TRBV9	TRBJ2-3	TRBD2	CASSVGTSGSTDTQYF	TGTGCCAGCAGCGTAGGGACTAGCGGAAGCACAGATACGCAGTATTTT
.	TRBV29-1	TRBJ2-5	.	CSVGLVGETQYF	TGCAGCGTTGGTTTGGTGGGGGAGACCCAGTACTTC
few	TRBV19	TRBJ1-1	.	CASGGRSTEAFF	TGTGCCAGCGGGGGGAGGAGCACTGAAGCTTTCTTT
.	TRBV6-6	TRBJ2-6	.	CAISSGGGHGANVLTF	TGTGCCATCAGCTCAGGAGGGGGTCATGGGGCCAACGTCCTGACTTTC
few	TRBV29-1	TRBJ2-5	.	CSVRGGQETQYF	TGCAGCGTCAGGGGCGGCCAAGAGACCCAGTACTTC
.	TRBV2	TRBJ2-1	TRBD1	CASSEQGASRDEQFF	TGTGCCAGCAGTGAACAGGGGGCCTCGCGAGATGAGCAGTTCTTC